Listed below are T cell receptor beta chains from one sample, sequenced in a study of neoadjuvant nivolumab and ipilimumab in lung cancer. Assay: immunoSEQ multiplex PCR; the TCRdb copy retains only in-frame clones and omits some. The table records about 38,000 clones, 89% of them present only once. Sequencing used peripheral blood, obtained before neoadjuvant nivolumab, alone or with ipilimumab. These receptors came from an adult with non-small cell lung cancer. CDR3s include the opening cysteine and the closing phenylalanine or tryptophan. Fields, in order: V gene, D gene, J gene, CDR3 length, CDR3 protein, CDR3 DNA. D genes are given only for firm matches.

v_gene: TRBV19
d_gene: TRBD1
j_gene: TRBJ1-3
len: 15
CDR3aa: CASSMGQPAGNTIYF
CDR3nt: TGTGCCAGTAGTATGGGACAGCCGGCTGGAAACACCATATATTTT

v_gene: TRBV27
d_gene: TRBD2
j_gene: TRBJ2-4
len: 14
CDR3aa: CASGSTSSKNIQYF
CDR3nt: TGTGCCAGCGGATCGACTAGCTCGAAAAACATTCAGTACTTC

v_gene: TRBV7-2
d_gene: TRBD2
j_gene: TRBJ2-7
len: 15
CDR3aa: CASSLVQAGADEQYF
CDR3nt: TGTGCCAGCAGCTTAGTCCAAGCGGGAGCCGACGAGCAGTACTTC

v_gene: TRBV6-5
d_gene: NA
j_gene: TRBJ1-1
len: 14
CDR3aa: CASSYFWGDTEAFF
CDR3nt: TGTGCCAGCAGTTACTTTTGGGGGGACACTGAAGCTTTCTTT

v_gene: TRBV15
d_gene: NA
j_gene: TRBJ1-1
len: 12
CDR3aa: CATSREDTEAFF
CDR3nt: TGTGCCACCAGCAGGGAAGACACTGAAGCTTTCTTT

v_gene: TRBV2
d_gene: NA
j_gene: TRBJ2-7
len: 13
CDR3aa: CASSEIVNHEQYF
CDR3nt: TGTGCCAGCAGTGAAATAGTTAACCACGAGCAGTACTTC

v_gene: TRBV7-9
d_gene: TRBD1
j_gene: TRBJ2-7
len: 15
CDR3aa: CASSLAQGVTYEQYF
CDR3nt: TGTGCCAGCAGCTTAGCACAGGGGGTAACCTACGAGCAGTACTTC

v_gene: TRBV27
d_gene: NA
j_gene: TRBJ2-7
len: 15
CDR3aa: CASSFGQGHSYEQYF
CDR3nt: TGTGCCAGCAGTTTCGGGCAGGGACATTCCTACGAGCAGTACTTC

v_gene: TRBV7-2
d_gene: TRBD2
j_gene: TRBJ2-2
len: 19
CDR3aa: CASSPGTSGNYTNTGELFF
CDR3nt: TGTGCCAGCAGCCCTGGGACTAGCGGGAATTATACGAACACCGGGGAGCTGTTTTTT

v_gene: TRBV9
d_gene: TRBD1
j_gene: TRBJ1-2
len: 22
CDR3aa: CASSGEGSADREGKPANYGYTF
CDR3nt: TGTGCCAGCAGCGGAGAGGGAAGTGCAGACAGGGAGGGTAAACCAGCTAACTATGGCTACACCTTC

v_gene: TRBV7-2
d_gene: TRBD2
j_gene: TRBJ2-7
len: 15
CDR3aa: CASSSLLAGAGEQYF
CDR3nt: TGTGCCAGCAGCTCCTTACTAGCGGGAGCGGGGGAGCAGTACTTC